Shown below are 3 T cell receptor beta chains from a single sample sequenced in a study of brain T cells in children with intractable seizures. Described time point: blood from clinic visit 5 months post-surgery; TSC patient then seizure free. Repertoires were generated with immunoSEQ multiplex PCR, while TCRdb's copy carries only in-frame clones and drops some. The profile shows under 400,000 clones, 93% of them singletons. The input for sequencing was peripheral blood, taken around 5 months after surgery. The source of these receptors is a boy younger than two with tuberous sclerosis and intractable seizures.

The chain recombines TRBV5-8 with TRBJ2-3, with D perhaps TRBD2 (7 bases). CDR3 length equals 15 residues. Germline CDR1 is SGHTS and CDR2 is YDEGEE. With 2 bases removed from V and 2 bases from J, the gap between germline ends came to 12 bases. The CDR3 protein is CASSFLGGATDTQYF. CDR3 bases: TGTGCCAGCAGCTTCCTAGGGGGGGCCACAGATACGCAGTATTTT. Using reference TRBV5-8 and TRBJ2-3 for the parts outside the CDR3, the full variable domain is EAGVTQSPTHLIKTRGQQATLRCSPISGHTSVYWYQQALGLGLQFLLWYDEGEERNRGNFPPRFSGRQFPNYSSELNVNALELEDSALYLCASSFLGGATDTQYFGPGTRLTVL.

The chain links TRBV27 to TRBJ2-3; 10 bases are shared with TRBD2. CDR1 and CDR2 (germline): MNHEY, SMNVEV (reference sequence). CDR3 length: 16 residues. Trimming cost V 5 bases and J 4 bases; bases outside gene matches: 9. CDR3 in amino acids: CASSTWASGSPDTQYF. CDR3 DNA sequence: TGTGCCAGCAGTACATGGGCTAGCGGGAGTCCAGATACGCAGTATTTT.

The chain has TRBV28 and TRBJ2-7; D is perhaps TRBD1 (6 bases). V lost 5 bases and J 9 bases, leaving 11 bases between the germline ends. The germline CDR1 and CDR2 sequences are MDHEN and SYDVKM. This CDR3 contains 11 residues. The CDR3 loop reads CASSHQGRQYF. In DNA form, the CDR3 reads TGTGCCAGCAGTCATCAGGGGAGGCAGTACTTC.